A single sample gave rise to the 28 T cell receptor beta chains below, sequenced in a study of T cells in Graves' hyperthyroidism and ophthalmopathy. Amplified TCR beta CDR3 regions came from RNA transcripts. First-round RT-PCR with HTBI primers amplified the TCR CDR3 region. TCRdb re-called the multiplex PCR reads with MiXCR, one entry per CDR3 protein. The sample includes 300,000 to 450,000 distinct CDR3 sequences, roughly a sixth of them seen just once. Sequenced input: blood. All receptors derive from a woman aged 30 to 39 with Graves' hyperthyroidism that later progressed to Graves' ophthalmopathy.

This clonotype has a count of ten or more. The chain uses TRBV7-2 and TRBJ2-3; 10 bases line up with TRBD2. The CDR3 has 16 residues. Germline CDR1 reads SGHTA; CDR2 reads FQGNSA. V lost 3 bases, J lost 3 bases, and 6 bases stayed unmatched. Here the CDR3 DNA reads TGTGCCAGCAGCTTGAAAGCGGGAGGGTTGACAGATACGCAGTATTTT. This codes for CASSLKAGGLTDTQYF.

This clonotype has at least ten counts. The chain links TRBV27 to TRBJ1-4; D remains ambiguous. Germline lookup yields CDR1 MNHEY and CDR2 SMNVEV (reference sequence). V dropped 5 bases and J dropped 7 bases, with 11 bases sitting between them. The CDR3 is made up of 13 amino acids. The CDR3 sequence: CASSLEGGEKLFF. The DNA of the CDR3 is TGTGCCAGCAGTCTGGAGGGTGGTGAAAAACTGTTTTTT.

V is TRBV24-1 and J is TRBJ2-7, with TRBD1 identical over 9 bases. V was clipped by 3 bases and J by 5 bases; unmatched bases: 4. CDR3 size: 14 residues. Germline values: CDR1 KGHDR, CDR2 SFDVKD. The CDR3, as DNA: TGTGCCACCAGTGATACGGGACAGGGAGACGAGCAGTACTTC. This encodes CATSDTGQGDEQYF.

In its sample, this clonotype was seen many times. The CDR3 DNA reads as TGTGCCAGCATGCGAGCGGGAGTTTCCTACAATGAGCAGTTCTTC. It translates to CASMRAGVSYNEQFF. The J gene is TRBJ2-1, the V gene TRBV27; 8 bases line up with TRBD2. The CDR3 has 15 amino acids. V trimming: 7 bases; J trimming: 1 base; junction bases outside the gene matches: 6. CDR1 MNHEY and CDR2 SMNVEV come from the germline V gene (reference sequence).

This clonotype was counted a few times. CDR3 amino acids: CASSKQGNGGLRLGSYNEQFF. The CDR3, as DNA: TGTGCCAGCAGTAAACAGGGGAATGGAGGATTACGGCTTGGCTCCTACAATGAGCAGTTCTTC. The chain employs TRBV6-1 and TRBJ2-1; 7 bases line up with TRBD1. CDR1 and CDR2 from the germline V gene are MNHNS and SASEGT. This CDR3 is 21 amino acids long. The J segment lost 0 bases and the V segment lost 5 bases, leaving 22 bases of the junction unmatched.

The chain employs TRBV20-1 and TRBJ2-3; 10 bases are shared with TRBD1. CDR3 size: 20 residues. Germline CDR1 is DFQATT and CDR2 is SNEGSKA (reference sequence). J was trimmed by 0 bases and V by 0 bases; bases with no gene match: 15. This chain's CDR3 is CSARDVRSGQGLPSTDTQYF. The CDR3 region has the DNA TGCAGTGCTAGAGATGTACGTTCGGGACAGGGGCTACCTAGCACAGATACGCAGTATTTT.

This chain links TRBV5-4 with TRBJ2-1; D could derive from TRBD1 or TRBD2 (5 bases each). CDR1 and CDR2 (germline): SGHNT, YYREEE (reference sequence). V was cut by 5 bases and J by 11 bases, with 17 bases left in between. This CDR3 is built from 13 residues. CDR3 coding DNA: TGTGCCAGCAGACTTGGGACCGAGACCCAGCAGTTCTTC. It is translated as CASRLGTETQQFF. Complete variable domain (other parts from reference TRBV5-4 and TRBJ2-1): ETGVTQSPTHLIKTRGQQVTLRCSSQSGHNTVSWYQQALGQGPQFIFQYYREEENGRGNFPPRFSGLQFPNYSSELNVNALELDDSALYLCASRLGTETQQFFGPGTRLTVL.

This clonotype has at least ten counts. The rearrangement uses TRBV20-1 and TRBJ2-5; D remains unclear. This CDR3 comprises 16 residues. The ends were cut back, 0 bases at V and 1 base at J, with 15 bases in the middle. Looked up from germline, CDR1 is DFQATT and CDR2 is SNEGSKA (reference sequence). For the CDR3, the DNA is TGCAGTGCTAGAGACCTGGGCACTTTCCCCCAAGAGACCCAGTACTTC. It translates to CSARDLGTFPQETQYF.

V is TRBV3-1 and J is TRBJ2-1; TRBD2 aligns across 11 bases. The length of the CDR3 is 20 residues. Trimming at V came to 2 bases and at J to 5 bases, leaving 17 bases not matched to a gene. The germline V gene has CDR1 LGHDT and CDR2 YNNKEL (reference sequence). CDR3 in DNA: TGTGCCAGCAGCCAATATACGAATGTCATACTAGCGGGAGATGACAATGAGCAGTTCTTC. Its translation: CASSQYTNVILAGDDNEQFF.

The CDR3 sequence: CASSPPFYRDQETQYF. CDR3 DNA sequence: TGTGCCAGCAGCCCACCCTTTTACAGGGACCAAGAGACCCAGTACTTC. The J gene is TRBJ2-5, the V gene TRBV13; D might be TRBD1 (6 bases). This CDR3 has 16 amino acids. Trimming cost V 5 bases and J 0 bases, with 16 bases left between them. The V gene's germline CDR1 is PRHDT and CDR2 FYEKMQ (reference sequence). The full variable domain, in which reference TRBV13 and TRBJ2-5 provide the parts outside the CDR3, is AAGVIQSPRHLIKEKRETATLKCYPIPRHDTVYWYQQGPGQDPQFLISFYEKMQSDKGSIPDRFSAQQFSDYHSELNMSSLELGDSALYFCASSPPFYRDQETQYFGPGTRLLVL.

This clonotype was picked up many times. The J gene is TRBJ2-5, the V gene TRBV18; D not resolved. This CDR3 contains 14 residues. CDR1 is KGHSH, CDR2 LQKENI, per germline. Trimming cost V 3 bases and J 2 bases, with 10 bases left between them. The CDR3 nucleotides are TGTGCCAGCTCACCCCGGGCAGTACAAGAGACCCAGTACTTC. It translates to CASSPRAVQETQYF.

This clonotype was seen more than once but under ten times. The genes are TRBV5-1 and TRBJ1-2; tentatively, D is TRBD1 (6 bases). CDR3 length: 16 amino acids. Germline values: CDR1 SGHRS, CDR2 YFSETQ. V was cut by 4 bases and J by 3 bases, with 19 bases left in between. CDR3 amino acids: CASSAVAHRAYYGYTF. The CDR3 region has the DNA TGCGCCAGCAGCGCCGTGGCCCACAGGGCCTACTATGGCTACACCTTC.

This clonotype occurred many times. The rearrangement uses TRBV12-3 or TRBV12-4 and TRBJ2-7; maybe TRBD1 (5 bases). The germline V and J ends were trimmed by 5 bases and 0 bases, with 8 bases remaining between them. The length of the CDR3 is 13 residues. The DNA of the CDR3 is TGTGCCAGCAGTCTCGGACACTCCTACGAGCAGTACTTC. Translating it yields CASSLGHSYEQYF.

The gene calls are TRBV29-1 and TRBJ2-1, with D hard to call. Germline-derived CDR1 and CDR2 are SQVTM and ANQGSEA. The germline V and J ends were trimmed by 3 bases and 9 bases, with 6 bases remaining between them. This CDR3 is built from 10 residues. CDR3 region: CSVESAEQFF. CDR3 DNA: TGCAGCGTTGAGTCAGCTGAGCAGTTCTTC.

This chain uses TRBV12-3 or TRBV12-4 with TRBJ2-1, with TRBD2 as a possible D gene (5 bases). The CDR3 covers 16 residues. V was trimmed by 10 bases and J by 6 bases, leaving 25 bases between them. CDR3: CATTARGGTRGNEQFF. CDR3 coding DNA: TGTGCCACCACTGCCCGTGGAGGCACCCGGGGCAATGAGCAGTTCTTC.

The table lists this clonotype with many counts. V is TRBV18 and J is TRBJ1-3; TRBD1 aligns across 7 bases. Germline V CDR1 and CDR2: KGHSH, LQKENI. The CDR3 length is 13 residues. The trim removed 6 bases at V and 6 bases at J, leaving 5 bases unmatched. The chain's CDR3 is CASSVGQQNTIYF. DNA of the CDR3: TGTGCCAGCTCGGTGGGACAGCAAAACACCATATATTTT. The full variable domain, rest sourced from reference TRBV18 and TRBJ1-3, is NAGVMQNPRHLVRRRGQEARLRCSPMKGHSHVYWYRQLPEEGLKFMVYLQKENIIDESGMPKERFSAEFPKEGPSILRIQQVVRGDSAAYFCASSVGQQNTIYFGEGSWLTVV.

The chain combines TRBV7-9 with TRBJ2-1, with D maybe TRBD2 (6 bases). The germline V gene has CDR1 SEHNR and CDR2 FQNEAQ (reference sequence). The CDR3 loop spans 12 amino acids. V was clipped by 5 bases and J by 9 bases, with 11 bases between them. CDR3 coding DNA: TGTGCCAGCAGCCCGGTGGGGGGTGAGCAGTTCTTC. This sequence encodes CASSPVGGEQFF.

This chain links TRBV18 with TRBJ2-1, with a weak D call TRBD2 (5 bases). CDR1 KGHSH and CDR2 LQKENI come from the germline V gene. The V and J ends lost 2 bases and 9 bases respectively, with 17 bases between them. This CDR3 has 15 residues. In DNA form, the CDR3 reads TGTGCCAGCTCACCAAACCCTAGACGGGATCCTGAGCAGTTCTTC. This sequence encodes CASSPNPRRDPEQFF.

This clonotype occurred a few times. CDR3 residues: CASRDDSGTLSYEQYF. The DNA of the CDR3 is TGTGCCAGCAGGGACGATTCCGGGACCTTATCCTACGAGCAGTACTTC. J is TRBJ2-7 and V is TRBV2, with D possibly called TRBD1 or TRBD2 (5 bases each). From germline, CDR1 is SNHLY and CDR2 FYNNEI. The CDR3 loop spans 16 amino acids. V was trimmed by 6 bases and J by 1 base, leaving 19 bases between them.

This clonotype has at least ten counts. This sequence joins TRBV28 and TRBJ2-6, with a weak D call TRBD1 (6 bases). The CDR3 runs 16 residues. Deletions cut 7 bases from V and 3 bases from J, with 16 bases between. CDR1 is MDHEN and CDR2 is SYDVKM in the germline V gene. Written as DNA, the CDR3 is TGTGCCAGCACCCCGAAGGGGGTGAATGGGGCCAACGTCCTGACTTTC. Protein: CASTPKGVNGANVLTF.

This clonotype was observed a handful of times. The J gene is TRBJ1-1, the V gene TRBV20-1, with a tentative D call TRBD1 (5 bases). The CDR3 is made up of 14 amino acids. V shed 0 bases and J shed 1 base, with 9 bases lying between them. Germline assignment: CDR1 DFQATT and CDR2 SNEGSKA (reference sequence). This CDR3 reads CSAREGGGNTEAFF. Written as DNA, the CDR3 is TGCAGTGCTAGAGAGGGGGGGGGGAACACTGAAGCTTTCTTT.

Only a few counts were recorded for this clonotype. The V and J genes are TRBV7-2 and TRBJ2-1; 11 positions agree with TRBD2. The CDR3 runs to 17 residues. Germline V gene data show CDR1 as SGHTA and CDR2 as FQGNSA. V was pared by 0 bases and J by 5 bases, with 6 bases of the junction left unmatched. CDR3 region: CASSLASGRARDNEQFF. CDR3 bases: TGTGCCAGCAGCTTAGCTAGCGGGAGGGCCAGAGACAATGAGCAGTTCTTC.

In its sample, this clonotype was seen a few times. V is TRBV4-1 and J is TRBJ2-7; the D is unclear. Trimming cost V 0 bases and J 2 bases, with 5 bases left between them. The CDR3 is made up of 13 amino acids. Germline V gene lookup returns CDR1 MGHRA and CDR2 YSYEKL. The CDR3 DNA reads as TGCGCCAGCAGCCAAGAAATTACCTACGAGCAGTACTTC. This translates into CASSQEITYEQYF.

The CDR3 here is CASSPVRGLAKNEQFF. For the CDR3, the DNA is TGTGCCAGCAGCCCGGTTAGGGGACTAGCGAAAAATGAGCAGTTCTTC. This chain joins TRBV3-1 and TRBJ2-1, with 10 bases aligning to TRBD2. This CDR3 contains 16 residues. Per the germline V gene, CDR1 is LGHDT and CDR2 is YNNKEL (reference sequence). V lost 4 bases and J lost 7; bases outside the gene matches: 10.

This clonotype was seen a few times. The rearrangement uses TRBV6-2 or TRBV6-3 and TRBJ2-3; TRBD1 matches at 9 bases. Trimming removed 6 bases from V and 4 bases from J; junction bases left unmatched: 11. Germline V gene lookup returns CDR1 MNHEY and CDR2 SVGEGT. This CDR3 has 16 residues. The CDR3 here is CASRRVPGQGADTQYF. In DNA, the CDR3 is TGTGCCAGCAGACGCGTCCCGGGACAGGGAGCAGATACGCAGTATTTT.

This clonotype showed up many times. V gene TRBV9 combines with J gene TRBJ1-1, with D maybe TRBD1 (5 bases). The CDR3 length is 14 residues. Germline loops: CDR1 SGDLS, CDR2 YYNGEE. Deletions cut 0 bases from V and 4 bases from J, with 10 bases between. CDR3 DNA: TGTGCCAGCAGCGTAGTCGTCGGGGGCACTGAAGCTTTCTTT. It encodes CASSVVVGGTEAFF.

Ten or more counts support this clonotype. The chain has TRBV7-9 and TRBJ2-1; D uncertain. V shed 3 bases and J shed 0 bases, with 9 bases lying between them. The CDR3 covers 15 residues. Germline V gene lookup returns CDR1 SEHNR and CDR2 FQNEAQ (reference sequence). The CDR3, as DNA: TGTGCCAGCAGCTTTCATGTGGGCTCCTACAATGAGCAGTTCTTC. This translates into CASSFHVGSYNEQFF.

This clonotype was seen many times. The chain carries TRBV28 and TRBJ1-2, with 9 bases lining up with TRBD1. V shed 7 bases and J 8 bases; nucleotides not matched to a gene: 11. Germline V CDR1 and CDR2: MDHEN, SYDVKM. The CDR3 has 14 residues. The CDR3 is CASKSDRGAWGYTF. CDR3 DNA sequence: TGTGCCAGCAAATCGGACAGGGGAGCTTGGGGCTACACCTTC.